The present entry profiles one T cell receptor beta chain with its context. In the source study's methods: From reference gene primer amplification, estimates of nucleated cell counts were derived. TCRdb's table, derived via immunoSEQ multiplex PCR, lists solely in-frame clones and lacks some. V and J calls and clone size come straight from that table; D and trimming were deduced from the DNA. In the table there are approximately 170,000 clones, about 85% of which are singletons. CDR1 is SGHRS and CDR2 is YFSETQ in the germline V gene. The trim removed 2 bases at V and 3 bases at J, leaving 6 bases unmatched. This CDR3 spans 15 amino acids. The data were taken from a study of blood T cell repertoires in COVID-19. Study-wide context: There were acute and convalescent COVID-19 samples, and they came from the United States, Italy and Spain. Nucleic acid was either cDNA or gDNA, and it came from T cells, B-cell-depleted T cells, or PBMCs.

Seattle patient enrollment occurred during active infection, with longitudinal follow-up thereafter. Sequenced material: peripheral blood. This receptor was taken from a man aged 80 or over with COVID-19, enrolled during active disease. The chain couples TRBV5-1 to TRBJ1-1; TRBD1 matches 8 bases. The DNA of the CDR3 is TGCGCCAGCAGCTTAGTCGACAGGGGAGACACTGAAGCTTTCTTT. This translates into CASSLVDRGDTEAFF.